This passage covers 21 T cell receptor beta chains from one sample sequenced in a study of identical twins. TCRdb re-called the 5' RACE reads with MiXCR, one entry per CDR3 protein. Of approximately 250,000 distinct CDR3 sequences in the sample, 5% to 7% were seen once. These sequences were also reported in another study, on T cells expressing NK-cell markers.

Specimen: CD8+ T cells sorted from blood. Receptors originate from a young woman in good health.

The table lists this clonotype with many counts. The J gene is TRBJ2-1, the V gene TRBV4-1, with TRBD1 matching 7 bases. The germline CDR1 and CDR2 sequences are MGHRA and YSYEKL. The CDR3 spans 15 residues. V trimming: 2 bases; J trimming: 5 bases; junction bases outside the gene matches: 6. CDR3 protein: CASSQPGQRHNEQFF. CDR3 nucleotide sequence: TGCGCCAGCAGCCAACCGGGACAGAGACACAATGAGCAGTTCTTC.

This clonotype has at least ten counts. V gene TRBV7-9 combines with J gene TRBJ1-1; D unresolved. The CDR3 loop spans 11 amino acids. V shed 8 bases and J shed 10 bases, with 14 bases lying between them. CDR1 and CDR2 from the germline V gene are SEHNR and FQNEAQ (reference sequence). Here the CDR3 reads CASGSLAGAFF. The CDR3 DNA reads TGTGCCAGCGGTTCTTTGGCAGGAGCTTTCTTT.

There are a few counts of this clonotype. One junction end disagrees with the germline gene, perhaps due to a read error. The chain is built from TRBV4-3 and TRBJ1-1; 7 nucleotides align to TRBD1. Germline V gives CDR1 LGHNA, CDR2 YSLEER. The CDR3 length is 14 residues. CDR3 in DNA: TGCGCCAGCAGCGAGACATCAATTCAGGACAGGCCGGTCTTT. Its protein product is CASSETSIQDRPVF.

This clonotype showed up many times. The V and J genes are TRBV7-6 and TRBJ2-7; 10 bases map to TRBD2. V lost 1 base and J lost 0; bases outside the gene matches: 6. In germline, CDR1 is SGHVS, CDR2 FNYEAQ. The CDR3 is 17 amino acids. The CDR3 reads CASSLGTGTSVSYEQYF. The CDR3, as DNA: TGTGCCAGCAGCTTAGGGACGGGGACTAGCGTCTCCTACGAGCAGTACTTC. Complete variable domain (other parts from reference TRBV7-6 and TRBJ2-7): GAGVSQSPRYKVTKRGQDVALRCDPISGHVSLYWYRQALGQGPEFLTYFNYEAQQDKSGLPNDRFSAERPEGSISTLTIQRTEQRDSAMYRCASSLGTGTSVSYEQYFGPGTRLTVT.

Many counts were recorded for this clonotype. The CDR3 sequence: CASSQGSDGGAWGYTF. CDR3 DNA: TGTGCCAGCAGCCAAGGTTCCGATGGGGGGGCCTGGGGCTACACCTTC. V is TRBV4-2 and J is TRBJ1-2; weak D call: TRBD1 (6 bases). Between the trimmed V and J ends, which lost 1 base and 8 bases, there was a span of 20 bases. Germline loops: CDR1 LGHNA, CDR2 YNFKEQ. The length of the CDR3 is 16 residues.

Details on this clonotype: At one boundary the junction diverges from the germline segment, which might be a read error. The chain recombines TRBV7-9 with TRBJ2-7, with 10 bases lining up with TRBD1. The CDR3 extends over 12 amino acids. Germline V gene sequence: CDR1 SEHNR, CDR2 FQNEAQ (reference sequence). For the CDR3, the DNA is TGTGCCAGCAGCGGGACAGGGGTGAAGGTGCACTTC. Amino acids: CASSGTGVKVHF.

The chain joins TRBV5-6 to TRBJ2-5; 9 bases agree with TRBD2. Germline V gene sequence: CDR1 SGHDT, CDR2 YYEEEE. V dropped 4 bases and J dropped 1; count of bases not matched to a gene: 11. The CDR3 sequence is 17 residues long. The DNA for the CDR3 is TGTGCCAGCAGCCCCGGGGCTGCGGGGGGGTTCCAAGAGACCCAGTACTTC. This encodes CASSPGAAGGFQETQYF.

This chain connects TRBV6-2 or TRBV6-3 to TRBJ2-3, with 7 nucleotides matching TRBD2. The ends lost 0 bases at V and 1 base at J; junction bases unmatched: 7. CDR1 is MNHEY, CDR2 SVGEGT, per germline. This CDR3 comprises 17 residues. CDR3 amino acids: CASSYSKTSFGTDTQYF. The CDR3 DNA is TGTGCCAGCAGTTACTCGAAGACTAGCTTCGGCACAGATACGCAGTATTTT.

This clonotype was counted ten times or more. The V gene is TRBV7-8, the J gene TRBJ2-5, with a tentative D call TRBD2 (6 bases). CDR3 length: 14 amino acids. The germline V gene encodes CDR1 SGHVS and CDR2 FQNEAQ. Between the trimmed V and J ends, which lost 4 bases and 0 bases, there was a span of 9 bases. As DNA, the CDR3 is TGTGCCAGCAGCTCAAGGGACTACCAAGAGACCCAGTACTTC. Protein sequence: CASSSRDYQETQYF.

The sample holds a few counts of this clonotype. The V call is TRBV3-1, the J call TRBJ1-1; maybe TRBD1 (5 bases). Germline V gives CDR1 LGHDT, CDR2 YNNKEL (reference sequence). The CDR3 has 14 amino acids. V dropped 1 base and J dropped 7 bases, with 13 bases sitting between them. This chain's CDR3 is CASSQGDSAVEAFF. CDR3 nucleotide sequence: TGTGCCAGCAGCCAAGGTGACAGTGCCGTTGAAGCTTTCTTT.

This clonotype was found a few times. CDR3 loop: CASSLFGQGGTEAFF. CDR3 in DNA: TGTGCCAGCAGCTTATTTGGGCAGGGTGGGACTGAAGCTTTCTTT. This chain links TRBV7-8 with TRBJ1-1; D might be TRBD1 (5 bases). With 2 bases removed from V and 5 bases from J, the gap between germline ends came to 15 bases. The germline V gene has CDR1 SGHVS and CDR2 FQNEAQ. CDR3 length equals 15 residues.

This clonotype was seen many times. The V and J genes are TRBV11-2 and TRBJ2-3, with D unresolved. The V end lost 0 bases, the J end lost 2 bases, and 9 bases lay between the germline ends. CDR3 size: 15 residues. Germline V gene lookup returns CDR1 SGHAT and CDR2 FQNNGV. The CDR3 region has the DNA TGTGCCAGCAGCTTAGAGGACGGCTACACAGATACGCAGTATTTT. Its translation: CASSLEDGYTDTQYF.

This clonotype was found many times. This chain links TRBV12-3 or TRBV12-4 with TRBJ2-1, with D possibly called TRBD1 or TRBD2 (6 bases each). The CDR3 has 13 residues. V lost 6 bases to trimming and J lost 8 bases, with 14 bases between them. CDR3 nucleotides: TGTGCCAGCAGCCTCGGGGGCGGGGATGAGCAGTTCTTC. It translates to CASSLGGGDEQFF.

The chain combines TRBV24-1 with TRBJ2-3; 9 positions agree with TRBD1. The CDR3 runs to 16 residues. CDR1 KGHDR and CDR2 SFDVKD come from the germline V gene. Trimming took 4 bases from V and 3 from J; bases not matched to a gene: 7. The CDR3 sequence is CATSEMAGTGTDTQYF. In DNA, the CDR3 is TGTGCCACCAGTGAAATGGCCGGGACAGGGACAGATACGCAGTATTTT.

This rearrangement joins TRBV4-1 to TRBJ2-3, with D possibly being TRBD2 (7 bases). Germline assignment: CDR1 MGHRA and CDR2 YSYEKL. V was trimmed by 4 bases and J by 4 bases, leaving 9 bases between them. This CDR3 has 13 residues. The CDR3 region has the DNA TGCGCCAGCAGCCCGGGGGGCGCAGATACGCAGTATTTT. Protein product: CASSPGGADTQYF.

The chain recombines TRBV5-1 with TRBJ2-7, with D perhaps matching TRBD1 (6 bases). The V end was cut by 8 bases, the J end by 0 bases, with 12 bases between. CDR3 length equals 13 residues. Germline values: CDR1 SGHRS, CDR2 YFSETQ. The CDR3 spells CASSGELSYEQYF. The CDR3 DNA follows: TGCGCCAGTTCAGGGGAACTCTCCTACGAGCAGTACTTC.

The sample holds many counts of this clonotype. This chain links TRBV12-3 or TRBV12-4 with TRBJ2-5; TRBD1 aligns across 7 bases. V lost 2 bases and J lost 5; bases outside the gene matches: 8. The CDR3 is 15 amino acids. CDR3 sequence (DNA): TGTGCCAGCAGTTTAAATAGGGGGCCAGAGGAGACCCAGTACTTC. Translated: CASSLNRGPEETQYF.

Many counts were recorded for this clonotype. The chain links TRBV18 to TRBJ2-1, with D perhaps matching TRBD1 or TRBD2 (5 bases each). Between the trimmed V and J ends, which lost 2 bases and 2 bases, there was a span of 13 bases. The length of the CDR3 is 16 residues. The germline V gene has CDR1 KGHSH and CDR2 LQKENI. The CDR3 protein is CASSPIRDGTYNEQFF. As DNA, the CDR3 is TGTGCCAGCTCACCAATCCGGGACGGCACCTACAATGAGCAGTTCTTC.

This clonotype showed up just a few times. The chain uses TRBV20-1 and TRBJ2-3; possible D gene TRBD1, 6 bases. Germline CDR1 is DFQATT and CDR2 is SNEGSKA (reference sequence). The CDR3 totals 16 residues. Trimming left V 0 bases short and J 7 bases short, with 20 bases between. CDR3: CSARDIGQGWMNTQYF. CDR3 sequence (DNA): TGCAGTGCTAGAGATATTGGTCAGGGGTGGATGAATACGCAGTATTTT.

This clonotype was picked up a small number of times. As DNA, the CDR3 is TGTGCCAGCAGCGTAGGATCGGAGTACACTGAAGCTTTCTTT. Its protein is CASSVGSEYTEAFF. This sequence joins TRBV9 and TRBJ1-1; no firm D call. This CDR3 is 14 amino acids long. Looked up from germline, CDR1 is SGDLS and CDR2 is YYNGEE. V gave up 0 bases and J gave up 3 bases, with 9 bases separating them.

This clonotype was seen only a few times. J is TRBJ2-7 and V is TRBV20-1; D unresolved. The CDR3 extends over 11 amino acids. Per germline, CDR1 DFQATT and CDR2 SNEGSKA (reference sequence). V was trimmed by 5 bases and J by 7 bases, leaving 12 bases between them. The CDR3 nucleotides read TGCAGTGCTCCATATCTGGCGGAGCAGTACTTC. Its protein product is CSAPYLAEQYF.